Below are 15 T cell receptor beta chains sequenced from a single sample in a study of T cell changes during pregnancy in multiple sclerosis. Data came from immunoSEQ multiplex PCR; TCRdb stores just in-frame clones and leaves some out. The sample lists 79,000 or so clones; approximately 90% were seen once. The sequenced sample was peripheral blood, obtained before pregnancy. The receptors come from a female donor with multiple sclerosis, enrolled in a pregnancy study.

The rearrangement joins TRBV27 to TRBJ1-1; TRBD1 is a possible D gene (6 bases). The length of the CDR3 is 14 residues. Between the trimmed V and J ends, which lost 5 bases and 1 base, there was a span of 11 bases. Germline V gene sequence: CDR1 MNHEY, CDR2 SMNVEV (reference sequence). The CDR3 nucleotides read TGTGCCAGCAGTCCCCGGACAGCGAACACTGAAGCTTTCTTT. It is translated as CASSPRTANTEAFF.

The chain joins TRBV18 to TRBJ1-1, with 8 bases that match TRBD1. The CDR3 runs to 16 residues. Germline CDR1 reads KGHSH; CDR2 reads LQKENI. Unmatched junction bases numbered 8, after V lost 5 bases and J lost 0 bases. CDR3 sequence reads: CASSKGTGKMNTEAFF. DNA for the CDR3: TGTGCCAGCTCAAAGGGGACAGGAAAAATGAACACTGAAGCTTTCTTT.

The count of this clone is one. The chain recombines TRBV27 with TRBJ2-6; maybe TRBD1 (5 bases). Germline CDR1 MNHEY, CDR2 SMNVEV (reference sequence). CDR3 length: 17 amino acids. V lost 2 bases and J 4 bases, leaving 15 bases between the germline ends. The CDR3 DNA reads as TGTGCCAGCAGTTTAATTCGGCTCAGGGCCGGGGCCAACGTCCTGACTTTC. It encodes CASSLIRLRAGANVLTF.

The CDR3 sequence: CASSSGTSETQYF. CDR3 bases: TGTGCCAGCAGCTCAGGGACATCTGAGACCCAGTACTTC. The J gene is TRBJ2-5, the V gene TRBV5-6; maybe TRBD1 (6 bases). With 3 bases removed from V and 5 bases from J, the gap between germline ends came to 11 bases. Germline values: CDR1 SGHDT, CDR2 YYEEEE. This CDR3 has 13 residues.

V and J are TRBV4-2 and TRBJ2-7, with 9 bases matching TRBD1. The CDR3 spans 13 residues. With V trimmed by 3 bases and J by 3 bases, 0 bases remained unmatched. The germline V gene encodes CDR1 LGHNA and CDR2 YNFKEQ. The CDR3 DNA reads TGTGCCAGCAGCCAGACAGGGGGCTACGAGCAGTACTTC. Protein: CASSQTGGYEQYF.

The chain couples TRBV7-9 to TRBJ2-2; weak D call: TRBD1 (6 bases). The CDR3 covers 14 residues. Germline V gives CDR1 SEHNR, CDR2 FQNEAQ (reference sequence). V was shortened by 4 bases and J by 1 base, with 7 bases between the two germline ends. CDR3 loop: CASSWTENTGELFF. For the CDR3, the DNA is TGTGCCAGCAGCTGGACAGAGAACACCGGGGAGCTGTTTTTT.

The CDR3 loop is CASSTSSVRANTGELFF. The CDR3 DNA sequence: TGTGCCAGTAGTACATCCTCAGTGAGGGCGAACACCGGGGAGCTGTTTTTT. The chain uses TRBV19 and TRBJ2-2; D might be TRBD2 (5 bases). The CDR3 runs 17 residues. V shed 4 bases and J shed 0 bases, with 15 bases lying between them. Germline V gene lookup returns CDR1 LNHDA and CDR2 SQIVND (reference sequence).

This CDR3 is CASRPTSGNYNEQFF. The CDR3 bases are TGTGCCAGCAGGCCTACTAGCGGGAACTACAATGAGCAGTTCTTC. The rearrangement links TRBV7-6 to TRBJ2-1; TRBD2 matches at 10 bases. Per the germline V gene, CDR1 is SGHVS and CDR2 is FNYEAQ. J gave up 3 bases and V 6 bases, and 5 bases lay outside the gene matches. The CDR3 contains 15 residues.

The V and J genes are TRBV19 and TRBJ2-1, with 7 bases aligning to TRBD1. Germline V CDR1 and CDR2: LNHDA, SQIVND (reference sequence). The CDR3 length is 12 residues. V trimming: 10 bases; J trimming: 6 bases; junction bases outside the gene matches: 6. CDR3 region: CATAQGPNEQFF. CDR3 DNA: TGTGCCACCGCACAGGGGCCCAATGAGCAGTTCTTC.

The chain has TRBV5-1 and TRBJ1-1; 9 bases are a match to TRBD1. With V trimmed by 3 bases and J by 3 bases, 6 bases remained unmatched. Germline V gene data show CDR1 as SGHRS and CDR2 as YFSETQ. The length of the CDR3 is 15 residues. The CDR3 loop reads CASSSTGGRDTEAFF. The CDR3 DNA reads as TGCGCCAGCAGCTCAACAGGGGGCAGGGACACTGAAGCTTTCTTT.

The chain employs TRBV6-4 and TRBJ2-3, with TRBD2 matching 9 bases. Germline V gene data show CDR1 as MRHNA and CDR2 as SNTAGT. V lost 3 bases to trimming and J lost 1 base; unmatched junction nucleotides: 5. This CDR3 has 16 amino acids. The DNA for the CDR3 is TGTGCCAGCAGTGAAACTCCTAGCGGGGGCACAGATACGCAGTATTTT. Translating gives CASSETPSGGTDTQYF.

The chain couples TRBV27 to TRBJ2-1; D is ambiguous. CDR3 length: 15 residues. Trimming took 7 bases from V and 0 from J, leaving 13 bases between them. Germline CDR1 MNHEY, CDR2 SMNVEV (reference sequence). The CDR3 coding sequence is TGTGCCAGCAAGATAGACTCCCACTCCTACAATGAGCAGTTCTTC. Translation gives CASKIDSHSYNEQFF.

The genes are TRBV19 and TRBJ2-5, with 9 bases matching TRBD1. The CDR3 is made up of 14 amino acids. The junction had 5 bases not matched to a gene; V was cut back by 5 bases and J by 4 bases. In germline, CDR1 is LNHDA, CDR2 SQIVND (reference sequence). CDR3 protein: CASSVTGGAETQYF. The CDR3 DNA is TGTGCCAGTAGTGTCACAGGGGGCGCAGAGACCCAGTACTTC.

The V and J genes are TRBV9 and TRBJ1-2; D gene unclear. The V and J ends lost 0 bases and 3 bases respectively, with 6 bases between them. Per the germline V gene, CDR1 is SGDLS and CDR2 is YYNGEE. The CDR3 covers 13 residues. CDR3 amino acids: CASSVGTHYGYTF. CDR3 DNA sequence: TGTGCCAGCAGCGTAGGGACTCACTATGGCTACACCTTC.

This clone has a single count. This chain uses TRBV28 with TRBJ2-7; maybe TRBD1 (6 bases). The CDR3 loop spans 14 amino acids. CDR1 is MDHEN and CDR2 is SYDVKM in the germline V gene. The V end lost 8 bases, the J end lost 2 bases, and 16 bases lay between the germline ends. The DNA for the CDR3 is TGTGCCAGCCTGTTGTTAGGACAGCCCTACGAGCAGTACTTC. Its protein is CASLLLGQPYEQYF.